This paragraph covers one TCR beta chain sequence. Its antigen is not known. This sample was taken from a study of CD8 T cells in ankylosing spondylitis. General study results and limits: Characteristic, it appeared, of ankylosing spondylitis blood was a TCR beta motif of eight highly homologous variants. The authors reported significant enrichment of disease-linked clones in matched ankylosing spondylitis synovial fluid.

TCRdb reanalysed the 5' RACE reads using MiXCR and keeps one entry per CDR3 protein. The data show under 850,000 distinct CDR3 sequences, around 17% seen once. The CDR3 sequence is 13 residues long. V was clipped by 7 bases and J by 4 bases; unmatched bases: 4. Source material: blood, either unsorted or a sorted T cell fraction (not recorded which). The chain recombines TRBV12-3 or TRBV12-4 with TRBJ2-1, with 7 nucleotides matching TRBD2. The clonotype was recovered from a male donor with ankylosing spondylitis. The CDR3 loop is CASKTSWYNEQFF. DNA of the CDR3: TGTGCCAGCAAGACTAGCTGGTACAATGAGCAGTTCTTC.